This passage covers 3 T cell receptor beta chains from one sample sequenced in a study of persistence of HIV-infected CD4 T cells. Sequencing used immunoSEQ version 4 in survey mode. Clones were read by immunoSEQ multiplex PCR, and TCRdb kept only the in-frame ones, dropping some. The repertoire holds around 20,000 clones, with about four fifths as singletons. Lysates of CMV-infected fibroblasts at around 10 ug/mL stimulated these cells. CD4+ T cells upregulating both CD40 ligand and CD69 were sorted as responding cells. No antigens are known for them. The sequencing used CD4+ T cells sorted from PBMCs after approximately 20-hour stimulation, collected from a patient who received antiretroviral therapy. The receptors originated from an adult man with HIV who was CMV-seropositive.

The chain combines TRBV5-1 with TRBJ2-3, with D unclear. Germline V gene lookup returns CDR1 SGHRS and CDR2 YFSETQ. The CDR3 has 11 amino acids. V lost 4 bases and J 7 bases, leaving 7 bases between the germline ends. CDR3 nucleotide sequence: TGCGCCAGCAGCGAAAGGCATACGCAGTATTTT. Protein sequence: CASSERHTQYF.

The chain carries TRBV6-5 and TRBJ1-4; D call uncertain. Trimming shortened V by 2 bases and J by 5 bases, and 12 bases separated the two germline ends. Germline V lookup: CDR1 MNHEY, CDR2 SVGAGI. The CDR3 is made up of 15 amino acids. The CDR3 reads CASSYAPTANEKLFF. As DNA, the CDR3 is TGTGCCAGCAGTTACGCCCCGACGGCAAATGAAAAACTGTTTTTT.

The rearrangement links TRBV5-1 to TRBJ2-2; D gene uncertain. V lost 6 bases and J lost 6, with 12 bases in between. Germline V gene data show CDR1 as SGHRS and CDR2 as YFSETQ. The CDR3 covers 13 residues. This CDR3 reads CASILKDAGELFF. The CDR3 DNA reads as TGCGCCAGCATACTCAAGGACGCCGGGGAGCTGTTTTTT.